One and the same sample provided the 12 T cell receptor beta chains below, sequenced in a study of cytomegalovirus exposure and HLA in healthy donors. The PCR was carried out with 60 Vbeta primers and 13 Jbeta primers. Profiling relied on immunoSEQ multiplex PCR, and the TCRdb table lists in-frame clones only, not all of them. The data show about 130,000 clones, about 81% seen once. What was sequenced was PBMCs. The source of these receptors is a woman aged 25-40 years in good health and CMV-seronegative.

The CDR3 loop reads CASSPGDYRIGEQYF. The CDR3 DNA follows: TGTGCCAGCAGCCCTGGGGACTATCGAATCGGCGAGCAGTACTTC. The gene calls are TRBV4-2 and TRBJ2-7; 7 bases are a match to TRBD2. The CDR3 runs to 15 residues. V dropped 4 bases and J dropped 6; count of bases not matched to a gene: 12. Germline CDR1 reads LGHNA; CDR2 reads YNFKEQ.

CDR3 nucleotide sequence: TGCGCCAGCAGCCAAGATCAACGGGCTAGCGGGACAGATACGCAGTATTTT. Residues: CASSQDQRASGTDTQYF. The genes are TRBV4-1 and TRBJ2-3, with 8 bases fitting TRBD2. J was trimmed by 3 bases and V by 0 bases; bases with no gene match: 8. Germline V gives CDR1 MGHRA, CDR2 YSYEKL. CDR3 size: 17 residues.

V is TRBV29-1 and J is TRBJ2-5; maybe TRBD2 (5 bases). The CDR3 consists of 11 residues. Germline V lookup: CDR1 SQVTM, CDR2 ANQGSEA. The CDR3 reads CGVGNGKTQYF. CDR3 nucleotides: TGCGGGGTCGGAAACGGGAAGACCCAGTACTTC.

The chain employs TRBV27 and TRBJ2-7; 9 bases align to TRBD1. CDR1 MNHEY and CDR2 SMNVEV come from the germline V gene (reference sequence). V lost 3 bases, J lost 6 bases, and 6 bases stayed unmatched. CDR3 length: 14 residues. The CDR3 protein is CASSLSGTGTEQYF. DNA for the CDR3: TGTGCCAGCAGTTTGTCGGGGACAGGGACCGAGCAGTACTTC.

The J gene is TRBJ2-2, the V gene TRBV19; D is ambiguous. The CDR3 consists of 14 residues. Per the germline V gene, CDR1 is LNHDA and CDR2 is SQIVND (reference sequence). The V gene lost 3 bases and the J gene lost 3 bases, with 8 bases spanning the gap. CDR3 in DNA: TGTGCCAGTAGTATCTACCGGGACACCGGGGAGCTGTTTTTT. Protein sequence: CASSIYRDTGELFF.

This clone was observed a handful of times. The chain uses TRBV7-6 and TRBJ2-1; 9 bases fit TRBD2. CDR1 is SGHVS, CDR2 FNYEAQ, per germline. The CDR3 covers 15 residues. J gave up 8 bases and V 5 bases, and 10 bases lay outside the gene matches. The chain's CDR3 is CASSLGTSRGHEQFF. In DNA, the CDR3 is TGTGCCAGCAGCCTGGGGACTAGCCGGGGGCATGAGCAGTTCTTC.

Regarding this clone: Other nucleotide sequences in the sample specify the same CDR3. This chain joins TRBV30 and TRBJ1-3, with TRBD1 as a possible D gene (5 bases). Germline V gene lookup returns CDR1 GTSNPN and CDR2 SVGIG (reference sequence). The CDR3 loop spans 14 amino acids. The germline V and J ends were trimmed by 3 bases and 0 bases, with 9 bases remaining between them. This chain's CDR3 is CAWSVDSSGNTIYF. CDR3 sequence (DNA): TGTGCCTGGAGCGTAGACAGCTCTGGAAACACCATATATTTT.

In this sample, this clone turned up once. The chain couples TRBV4-2 to TRBJ1-5, with D possibly being TRBD1 (6 bases). Germline V gene lookup returns CDR1 LGHNA and CDR2 YNFKEQ. The length of the CDR3 is 15 residues. Deletions cut 0 bases from V and 5 bases from J, with 11 bases between. CDR3 in DNA: TGTGCCAGCAGCCAAGATCTCACAGGGTATCAGCCCCAGCATTTT. This gives the protein CASSQDLTGYQPQHF.

The chain couples TRBV11-3 to TRBJ2-2; D call uncertain. The V and J ends lost 5 bases and 5 bases respectively, with 6 bases between them. CDR1 is SGHNT, CDR2 YENEEA, per germline. This CDR3 contains 12 residues. CDR3 DNA sequence: TGTGCCAGCAGCCCTGAGACCGGGGAGCTGTTTTTT. It yields the protein CASSPETGELFF. The full variable domain, completed using reference TRBV11-3 and TRBJ2-2, is EAGVVQSPRYKIIEKKQPVAFWCNPISGHNTLYWYLQNLGQGPELLIRYENEEAVDDSQLPKDRFSAERLKGVDSTLKIQPAELGDSAVYLCASSPETGELFFGEGSRLTVL.

This clone was observed a few times. The J gene is TRBJ2-1, the V gene TRBV10-1, with 11 bases matching TRBD2. The CDR3 spans 14 residues. The ends lost 4 bases at V and 9 bases at J; junction bases unmatched: 5. The germline CDR1 and CDR2 sequences are WNHNN and SYGVQD (reference sequence). Here the CDR3 DNA reads TGCGCCAGCAGTGTAGCGGGGGGGCCTGGTGAGCAGTTCTTC. Protein: CASSVAGGPGEQFF.

The rearrangement joins TRBV19 to TRBJ2-7; 10 positions match TRBD2. V was pared by 4 bases and J by 0 bases, with 12 bases of the junction left unmatched. CDR1 and CDR2 from the germline V gene are LNHDA and SQIVND (reference sequence). This CDR3 comprises 18 residues. The CDR3 loop reads CASSTSLAGGKLSYEQYF. CDR3 nucleotide sequence: TGTGCCAGTAGTACGTCCTTAGCGGGAGGAAAGCTCTCCTACGAGCAGTACTTC.

This chain connects TRBV7-2 to TRBJ2-3, with TRBD2 matching over 10 bases. Germline CDR1 and CDR2: SGHTA and FQGNSA. The V gene end was trimmed by 1 base and the J gene end by 8 bases; junction bases not matched to a gene: 9. The CDR3 consists of 16 residues. CDR3 nucleotides: TGTGCCAGCAGCTTAGGTCATCACACTAGCGGGGCTACGCAGTATTTT. Translation: CASSLGHHTSGATQYF.